This T cell receptor (beta chain) was sequenced for a study of T cells expressing NK-cell markers. The CDR3 runs 15 residues. Reprocessing the 5' RACE reads, TCRdb reports a single entry for every CDR3 protein and omits DNA. The sample has more than 250,000 distinct CDR3 sequences, and its top ten clones hold 0.39%. Sample: blood T cells: a sorted CD56 or NKG2C T cell subset, CD4+ or CD8+ T cells, or bulk PBMC T cells (not recorded which). The V gene is TRBV12-3 or TRBV12-4, the J gene TRBJ2-1; TCRdb's assignment of TRBD2 cannot be checked, as there is no DNA. This sequence was found in a man younger than 35 in good health. The CDR3 sequence: CASRLGLQSYNEQFF.